This T cell receptor beta chain was identified during a study of cytomegalovirus exposure and HLA in healthy donors. The PCR employed 60 Vbeta primers together with 13 Jbeta primers. The protocol was immunoSEQ multiplex PCR, while the TCRdb copy is restricted to in-frame clones and leaves out a portion. The sample has approximately 160,000 clones; around 79% are singletons. The donors (healthy individuals) were bone marrow donors. The germline V gene has CDR1 LGHNA and CDR2 YNFKEQ. The CDR3 is 15 amino acids. V shed 3 bases and J 5 bases; nucleotides not matched to a gene: 9. The TCR originated in a male donor in good health and CMV-seropositive. Sequenced sample: PBMCs. The chain uses TRBV4-2 and TRBJ1-2, with 7 bases fitting TRBD1. CDR3 bases: TGTGCCAGCAGCCATCCTGATGACAGGGCTTATGGCTACACCTTC. This gives the protein CASSHPDDRAYGYTF.